Following are 11 T cell receptor beta chains from one sample sequenced in a study of identical twins. TCRdb re-called the 5' RACE reads through MiXCR, storing one row per CDR3 protein. The sample holds about 240,000 distinct CDR3 sequences, approximately 11% seen once. This same sample was also part of a study on yellow fever vaccine responses in identical twins.

The specimen sequenced was memory (CD45RO+) T cells sorted from blood. The receptors derive from a woman aged 18-29 years in good health.

This clonotype has only a few counts. This rearrangement joins TRBV20-1 to TRBJ2-1; D might be TRBD2 (5 bases). Germline V gene data show CDR1 as DFQATT and CDR2 as SNEGSKA (reference sequence). V lost 0 bases, J lost 2 bases, and 11 bases lay in between. The CDR3 contains 15 residues. CDR3 nucleotide sequence: TGCAGTGCTAGAGACCGGGATTTCACCTACAATGAGCAGTTCTTC. Its translation: CSARDRDFTYNEQFF.

This clonotype was observed many times. The chain uses TRBV15 and TRBJ1-5, with D perhaps TRBD1 (6 bases). This CDR3 has 16 residues. The V end lost 1 base, the J end lost 2 bases, and 12 bases lay between the germline ends. The germline V gene encodes CDR1 LNHNV and CDR2 YYDKDF (reference sequence). The CDR3 DNA is TGTGCCACCAGCAGAGGAGACAGGCCAGGCAATCAGCCCCAGCATTTT. Translation: CATSRGDRPGNQPQHF.

CDR3 in DNA: TGTGCCAGCAGCTTAGCCCAGACAGGGGCCGCGTACGAGCAGTACTTC. Translating gives CASSLAQTGAAYEQYF. The chain employs TRBV7-2 and TRBJ2-7, with TRBD1 matching 8 bases. The CDR3 has 16 amino acids. The junction had 8 bases not matched to a gene; V was cut back by 0 bases and J by 4 bases. In germline, CDR1 is SGHTA, CDR2 FQGNSA.

The chain couples TRBV4-1 to TRBJ2-2; perhaps TRBD2 as D (7 bases). This CDR3 has 15 residues. The germline V gene encodes CDR1 MGHRA and CDR2 YSYEKL. Trimming shortened V by 6 bases and J by 9 bases, and 20 bases separated the two germline ends. The CDR3 is CASRMVGGASRELFF. In DNA form, the CDR3 reads TGCGCCAGCAGGATGGTGGGGGGGGCAAGTCGGGAGCTGTTTTTT.

This chain links TRBV7-2 with TRBJ1-6; tentatively, D is TRBD1 (5 bases). V lost 5 bases and J lost 3, with 11 bases in between. This CDR3 has 15 amino acids. The V gene's germline CDR1 is SGHTA and CDR2 FQGNSA. CDR3 nucleotides: TGTGCCAGCAGCCCCACAGGCAACTATAATTCACCCCTCCACTTT. Translating gives CASSPTGNYNSPLHF.

This clonotype appeared a few times. The chain combines TRBV2 with TRBJ2-7; the D call may be TRBD1 or TRBD2 (5 bases each). CDR3 size: 16 residues. Germline V lookup: CDR1 SNHLY, CDR2 FYNNEI. Trimming left V 1 base short and J 3 bases short, with 16 bases between. This CDR3 reads CASSEGVGTTIYEQYF. CDR3 bases: TGTGCCAGCAGTGAAGGGGTTGGGACCACGATCTACGAGCAGTACTTC. Supplemented by reference TRBV2 and TRBJ2-7, the full variable domain reads EPEVTQTPSHQVTQMGQEVILRCVPISNHLYFYWYRQILGQKVEFLVSFYNNEISEKSEIFDDQFSVERPDGSNFTLKIRSTKLEDSAMYFCASSEGVGTTIYEQYFGPGTRLTVT.

The rearrangement uses TRBV12-3 or TRBV12-4 and TRBJ2-5; a possible D gene is TRBD2 (6 bases). The CDR3 is 14 amino acids. V was pared by 2 bases and J by 1 base, with 8 bases between. The CDR3 DNA sequence: TGTGCCAGCAGTTTACGGGAGCCCCAAGAGACCCAGTACTTC. Translated, it gives CASSLREPQETQYF.

At least ten counts were recorded for this clonotype. The chain is built from TRBV7-6 and TRBJ2-7, with 11 bases matching TRBD2. This CDR3 contains 14 residues. Germline assignment: CDR1 SGHVS and CDR2 FNYEAQ. The trim removed 4 bases at V and 5 bases at J, leaving 4 bases unmatched. DNA for the CDR3: TGTGCCAGCAGCTACCTAGCGGGAGGTGACGAGCAGTACTTC. It specifies CASSYLAGGDEQYF.

The chain couples TRBV27 to TRBJ2-3; 13 nucleotides align to TRBD2. The J segment lost 4 bases and the V segment lost 5 bases, leaving 9 bases of the junction unmatched. The CDR3 loop spans 17 amino acids. Germline V gene lookup returns CDR1 MNHEY and CDR2 SMNVEV (reference sequence). The CDR3 reads CASSGRTSGSVADTQYF. For the CDR3, the DNA is TGTGCCAGCAGTGGCAGGACTAGCGGGAGTGTCGCAGATACGCAGTATTTT.

This clonotype was observed many times. The rearrangement uses TRBV10-3 and TRBJ1-3; D may be TRBD1 (6 bases). CDR1 and CDR2 from the germline V gene are ENHRY and SYGVKD. The V end was cut by 1 base, the J end by 0 bases, with 19 bases between. The CDR3 spans 19 residues. The CDR3 sequence: CAISEFRSAGQLSGNTIYF. The CDR3 DNA follows: TGTGCCATCAGTGAGTTTAGATCCGCAGGACAGCTCTCTGGAAACACCATATATTTT.

Only a few counts were recorded for this clonotype. The chain's CDR3 is CASSTLGRETGELFF. The CDR3 DNA sequence: TGTGCCAGCAGTACCCTGGGACGAGAGACCGGGGAGCTGTTTTTT. The chain links TRBV12-3 or TRBV12-4 to TRBJ2-2; either TRBD1 or TRBD2 may fit D (5 bases each). V shed 5 bases and J shed 5 bases, with 15 bases lying between them. CDR3 length equals 15 residues.